This TCR beta chain appears in the sequencing data of a study of T cell responses to AZD1222 COVID-19 vaccine. Libraries were prepared by immunoSEQ multiplex PCR; TCRdb keeps only in-frame clonotypes and omits some of them. The table has around 100,000 clones, about 88% seen once. Regarding this clone: Its antigen is not identified.

Deletions cut 5 bases from V and 4 bases from J, with 14 bases between. The length of the CDR3 is 14 residues. Germline-derived CDR1 and CDR2 are MNHEY and SMNVEV (reference sequence). Study results and limitations: Unmutated variant regions are reportedly the target of nearly half of TCRs that are spike-specific.

This sequence was found in an adult in good health. The chain has TRBV27 and TRBJ2-5; D call uncertain. The source was peripheral blood, collected on day 0 of AZD1222 vaccination. The CDR3 DNA reads TGTGCCAGCAGTACAGATATGAGCCGAGAGACCCAGTACTTC. It is translated as CASSTDMSRETQYF.